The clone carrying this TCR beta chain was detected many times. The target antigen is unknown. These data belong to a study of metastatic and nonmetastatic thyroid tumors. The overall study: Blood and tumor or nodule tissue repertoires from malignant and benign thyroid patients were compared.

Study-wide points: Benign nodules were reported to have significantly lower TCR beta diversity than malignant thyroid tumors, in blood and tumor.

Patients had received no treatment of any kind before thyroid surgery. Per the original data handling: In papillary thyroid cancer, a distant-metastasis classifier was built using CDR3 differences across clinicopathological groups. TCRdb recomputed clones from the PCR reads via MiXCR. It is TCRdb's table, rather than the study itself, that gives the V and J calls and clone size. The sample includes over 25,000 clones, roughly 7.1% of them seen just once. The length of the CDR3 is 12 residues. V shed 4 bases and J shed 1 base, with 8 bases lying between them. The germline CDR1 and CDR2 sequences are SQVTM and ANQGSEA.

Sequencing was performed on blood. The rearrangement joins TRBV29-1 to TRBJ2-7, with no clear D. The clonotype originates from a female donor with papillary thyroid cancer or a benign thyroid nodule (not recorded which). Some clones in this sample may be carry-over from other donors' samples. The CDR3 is CSVGYGSYEQYF. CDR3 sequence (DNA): TGCAGCGTTGGTTACGGATCCTACGAGCAGTACTTC.